This T cell receptor (beta chain) stems from a study of Tregs in tolerant kidney transplant recipients. Findings and caveats of the study: Biological reproducibility was not directly addressed, but technical replication error appeared minimal.

Libraries were prepared by immunoSEQ multiplex PCR; TCRdb keeps only in-frame clonotypes and omits some of them. The table includes about 64,000 clones, approximately 89% detected once. As to this clone: Its antigen remains unidentified.

The nonmyeloablative bone marrow transplants came from related graft donors, with transient mixed chimerism. The sample here was CD4+ T cells from blood (PBMCs), taken 6 months after the transplant. This sequence was found in a human patient who received a combined kidney and bone marrow transplant. Some T cells may be transferred from the graft donor.

The CDR3 loop is CASSLFPGLAGTDTQYF. CDR3 coding DNA: TGTGCCAGCAGTCTCTTCCCGGGACTAGCGGGGACAGATACGCAGTATTTT. The V gene is TRBV28, the J gene TRBJ2-3; 13 nucleotides match TRBD2. The trim removed 5 bases at V and 3 bases at J, leaving 8 bases unmatched. The germline CDR1 and CDR2 sequences are MDHEN and SYDVKM. The CDR3 totals 17 residues.